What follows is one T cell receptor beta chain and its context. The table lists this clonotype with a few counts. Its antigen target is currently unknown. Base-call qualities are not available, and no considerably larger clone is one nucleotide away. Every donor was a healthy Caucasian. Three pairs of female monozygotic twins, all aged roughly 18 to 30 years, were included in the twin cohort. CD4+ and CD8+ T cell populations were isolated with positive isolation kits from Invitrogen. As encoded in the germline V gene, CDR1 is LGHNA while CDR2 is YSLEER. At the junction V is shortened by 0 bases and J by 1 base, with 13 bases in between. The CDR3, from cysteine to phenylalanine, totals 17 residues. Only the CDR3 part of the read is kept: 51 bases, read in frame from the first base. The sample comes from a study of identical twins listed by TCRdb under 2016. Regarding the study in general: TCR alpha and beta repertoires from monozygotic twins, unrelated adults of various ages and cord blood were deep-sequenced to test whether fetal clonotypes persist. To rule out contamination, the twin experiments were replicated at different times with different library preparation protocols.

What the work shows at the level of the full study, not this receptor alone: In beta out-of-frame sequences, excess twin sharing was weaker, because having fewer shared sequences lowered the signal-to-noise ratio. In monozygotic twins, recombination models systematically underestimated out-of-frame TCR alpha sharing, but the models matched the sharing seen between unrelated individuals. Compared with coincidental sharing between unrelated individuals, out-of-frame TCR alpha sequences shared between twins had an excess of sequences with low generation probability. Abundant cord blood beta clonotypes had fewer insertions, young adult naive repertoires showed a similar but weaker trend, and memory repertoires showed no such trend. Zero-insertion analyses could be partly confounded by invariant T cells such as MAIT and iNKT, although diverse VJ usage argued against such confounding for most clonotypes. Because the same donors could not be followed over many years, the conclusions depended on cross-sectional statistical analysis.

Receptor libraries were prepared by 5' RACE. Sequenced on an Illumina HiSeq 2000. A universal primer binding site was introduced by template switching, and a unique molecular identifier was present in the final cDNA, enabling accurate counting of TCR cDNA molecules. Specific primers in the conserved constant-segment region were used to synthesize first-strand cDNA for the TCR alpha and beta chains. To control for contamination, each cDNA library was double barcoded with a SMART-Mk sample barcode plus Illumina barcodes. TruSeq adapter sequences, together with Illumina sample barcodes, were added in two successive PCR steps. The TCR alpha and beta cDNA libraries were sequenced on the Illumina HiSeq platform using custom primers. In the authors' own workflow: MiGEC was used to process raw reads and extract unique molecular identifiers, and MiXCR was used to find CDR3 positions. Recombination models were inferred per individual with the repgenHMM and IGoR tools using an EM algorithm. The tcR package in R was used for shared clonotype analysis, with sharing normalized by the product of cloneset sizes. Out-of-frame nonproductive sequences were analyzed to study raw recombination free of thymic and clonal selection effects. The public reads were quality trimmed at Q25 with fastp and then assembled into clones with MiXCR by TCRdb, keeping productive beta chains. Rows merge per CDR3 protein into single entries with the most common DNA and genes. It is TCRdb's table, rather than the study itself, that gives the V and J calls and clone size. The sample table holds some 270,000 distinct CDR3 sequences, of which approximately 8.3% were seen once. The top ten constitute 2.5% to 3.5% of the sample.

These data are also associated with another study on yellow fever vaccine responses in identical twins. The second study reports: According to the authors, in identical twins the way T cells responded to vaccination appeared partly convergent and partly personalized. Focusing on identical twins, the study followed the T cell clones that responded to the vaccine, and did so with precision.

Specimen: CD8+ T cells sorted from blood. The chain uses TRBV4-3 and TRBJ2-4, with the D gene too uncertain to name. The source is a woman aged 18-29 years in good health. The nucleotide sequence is TGCGCCAGCAGCCAAGAGCCGGCGTTCTTGGCCAAAAACATTCAGTACTTC. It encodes CASSQEPAFLAKNIQYF.